This T cell receptor beta chain was sequenced during a study of T cells in narcolepsy. In regard to this clone: Antigen unknown.

The data were produced by immunoSEQ multiplex PCR, yet TCRdb's version contains in-frame clones alone and is incomplete. The sample has roughly 25,000 clones; approximately 85% are singletons. Trimming removed 3 bases from V and 7 bases from J; junction bases left unmatched: 11. CDR1 and CDR2 from the germline V gene are LNHDA and SQIVND (reference sequence). The CDR3 consists of 17 residues. Whole-study findings and limits: Same-patient CSF and blood CD4+ T cell clonotypes included HCRT-specific and TRIB2-specific autoreactive ones. In some patient and control memory CD4+ samples, autoreactive clones were absent.

Input material: CD45RA- memory CD4+ T cells from PBMCs. The clonotype originates from a human donor with narcolepsy. The chain joins TRBV19 to TRBJ2-2; 10 positions match TRBD1. The CDR3 DNA is TGTGCCAGTAGTATGGATTTTCGACAGGGGGCGGTCGGGGAGCTGTTTTTT. This sequence encodes CASSMDFRQGAVGELFF.